This TCR beta chain was documented in a study of OX40 agonist ivuxolimab in advanced cancers. The overall study: Treatment of patients was with ivuxolimab, an agonistic anti-OX40 (CD134) antibody. From 23 to 79 years was the age range, with a mean of about 56 years, and roughly 80% were male.

Study-level points and caveats: Expanded clones belonging to CD8+ T cells outnumbered, on average, those of CD4+.

A word on this clone: Its cognate antigen is unknown.

This table comes from immunoSEQ multiplex PCR, and its TCRdb copy is limited to in-frame clones, with some not included. Altogether over 65,000 clones are present, roughly 92% being singletons, with the ten largest covering 9.5% to 11%. Germline CDR1 and CDR2: LNHDA and SQIVND (reference sequence). Trimming took off 6 bases at V and 2 bases at J, with 19 bases between the two ends. This CDR3 region has 16 residues. The sequences come from CD4+ or CD8+ T cells sorted from blood, collected in a trial of the OX40 agonist ivuxolimab. This chain joins TRBV19 and TRBJ1-1, with TRBD1 as a possible D gene (6 bases). The origin of this receptor is an adult with an advanced solid tumor such as melanoma, head and neck, liver or kidney cancer. CDR3: CASRLRDKLLNTEAFF. The CDR3 DNA reads TGTGCCAGTAGACTCCGGGACAAACTCCTTAACACTGAAGCTTTCTTT.